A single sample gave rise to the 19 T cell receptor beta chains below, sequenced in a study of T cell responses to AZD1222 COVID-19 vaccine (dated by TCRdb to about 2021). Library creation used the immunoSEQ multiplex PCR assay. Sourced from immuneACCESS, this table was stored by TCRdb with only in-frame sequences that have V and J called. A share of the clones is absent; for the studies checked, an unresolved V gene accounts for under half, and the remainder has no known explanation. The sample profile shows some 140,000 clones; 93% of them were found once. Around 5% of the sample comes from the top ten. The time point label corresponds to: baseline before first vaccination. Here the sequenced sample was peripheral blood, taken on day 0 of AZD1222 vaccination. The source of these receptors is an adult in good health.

The CDR3 here is CASSSVHRLAGTDEQYF. CDR3 in DNA: TGTGCCAGCAGCTCAGTCCATCGACTAGCGGGAACAGACGAGCAGTACTTC. The genes are TRBV5-4 and TRBJ2-7; 11 bases fit TRBD2. Germline CDR1 SGHNT, CDR2 YYREEE (reference sequence). CDR3 length: 17 amino acids. V dropped 3 bases and J dropped 5; count of bases not matched to a gene: 13.

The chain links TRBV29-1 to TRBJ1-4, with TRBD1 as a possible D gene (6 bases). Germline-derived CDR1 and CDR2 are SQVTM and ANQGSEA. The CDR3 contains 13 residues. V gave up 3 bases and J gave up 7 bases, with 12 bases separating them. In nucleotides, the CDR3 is TGCAGCGTTGACAGGGGTACGGGTGAAAAACTGTTTTTT. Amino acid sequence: CSVDRGTGEKLFF.

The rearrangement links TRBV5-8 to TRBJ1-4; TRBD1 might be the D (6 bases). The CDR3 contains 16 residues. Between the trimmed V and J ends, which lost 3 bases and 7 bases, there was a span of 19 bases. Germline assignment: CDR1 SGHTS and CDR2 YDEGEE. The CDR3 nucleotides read TGTGCCAGCAGCTCTAGCCGCAGGGGACGGGGTGAAAAACTGTTTTTT. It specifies CASSSSRRGRGEKLFF.

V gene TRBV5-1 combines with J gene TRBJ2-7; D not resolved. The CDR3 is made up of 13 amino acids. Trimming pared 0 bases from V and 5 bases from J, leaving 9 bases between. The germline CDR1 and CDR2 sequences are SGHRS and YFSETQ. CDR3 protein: CASSLVADHEQYF. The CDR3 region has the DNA TGCGCCAGCAGCTTGGTGGCAGACCACGAGCAGTACTTC.

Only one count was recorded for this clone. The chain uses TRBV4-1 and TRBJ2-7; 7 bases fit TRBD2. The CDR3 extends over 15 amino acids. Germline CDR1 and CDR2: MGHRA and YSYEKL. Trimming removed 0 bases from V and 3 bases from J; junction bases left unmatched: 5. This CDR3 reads CASSQDRSGVYEQYF. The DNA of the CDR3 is TGCGCCAGCAGCCAAGATCGGAGCGGGGTCTACGAGCAGTACTTC.

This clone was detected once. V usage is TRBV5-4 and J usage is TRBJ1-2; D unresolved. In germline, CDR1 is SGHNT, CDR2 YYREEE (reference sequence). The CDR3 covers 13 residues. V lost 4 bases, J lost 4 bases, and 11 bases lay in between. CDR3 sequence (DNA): TGTGCCAGCAGCCCAAGGGTTGGCTATGGCTACACCTTC. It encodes CASSPRVGYGYTF.

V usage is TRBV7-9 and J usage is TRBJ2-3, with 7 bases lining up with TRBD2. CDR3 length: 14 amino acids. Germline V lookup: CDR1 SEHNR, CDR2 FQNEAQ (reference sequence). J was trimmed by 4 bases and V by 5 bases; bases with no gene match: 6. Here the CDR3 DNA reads TGTGCCAGCAGCGATGGACTAGTCCCAGATACGCAGTATTTT. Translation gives CASSDGLVPDTQYF.

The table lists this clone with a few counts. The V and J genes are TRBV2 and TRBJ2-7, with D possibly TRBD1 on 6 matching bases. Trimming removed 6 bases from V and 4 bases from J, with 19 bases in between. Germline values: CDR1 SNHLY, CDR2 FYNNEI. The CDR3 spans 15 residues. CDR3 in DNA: TGTGCCAGCAGCCTTGCTCCGGGACAAGGGTACGAGCAGTACTTC. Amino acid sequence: CASSLAPGQGYEQYF. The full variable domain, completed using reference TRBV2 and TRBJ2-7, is EPEVTQTPSHQVTQMGQEVILRCVPISNHLYFYWYRQILGQKVEFLVSFYNNEISEKSEIFDDQFSVERPDGSNFTLKIRSTKLEDSAMYFCASSLAPGQGYEQYFGPGTRLTVT.

The CDR3 sequence: CASSARQGADEKLFF. The CDR3 bases are TGTGCCAGCAGCGCCCGACAGGGGGCGGATGAAAAACTGTTTTTT. V usage is TRBV7-9 and J usage is TRBJ1-4; 10 positions match TRBD1. With 5 bases clipped from V and 6 bases from J, the junction kept 6 bases outside the gene matches. This CDR3 spans 15 amino acids. Germline assignment: CDR1 SEHNR and CDR2 FQNEAQ (reference sequence).

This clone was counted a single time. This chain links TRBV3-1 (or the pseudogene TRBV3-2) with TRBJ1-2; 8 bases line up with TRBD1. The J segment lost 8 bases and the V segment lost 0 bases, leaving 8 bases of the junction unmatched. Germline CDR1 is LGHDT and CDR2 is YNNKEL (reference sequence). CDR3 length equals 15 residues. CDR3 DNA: TGTGCCAGCAGCCAAGATTTCCCGACAGGGGACGGCTACACCTTC. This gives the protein CASSQDFPTGDGYTF.

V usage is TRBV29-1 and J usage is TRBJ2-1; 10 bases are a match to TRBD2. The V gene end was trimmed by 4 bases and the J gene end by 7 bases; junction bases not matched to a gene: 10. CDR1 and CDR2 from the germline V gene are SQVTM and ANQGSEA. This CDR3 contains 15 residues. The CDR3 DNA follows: TGCAGCGTTGTTCTGCCTAGCGGGAGTTTTAATGAGCAGTTCTTC. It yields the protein CSVVLPSGSFNEQFF.

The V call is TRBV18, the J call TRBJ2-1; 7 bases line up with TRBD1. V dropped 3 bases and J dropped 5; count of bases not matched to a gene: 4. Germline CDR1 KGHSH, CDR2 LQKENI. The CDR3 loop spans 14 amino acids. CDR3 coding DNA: TGTGCCAGCTCACCGAAGACAGGGAACAATGAGCAGTTCTTC. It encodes CASSPKTGNNEQFF.

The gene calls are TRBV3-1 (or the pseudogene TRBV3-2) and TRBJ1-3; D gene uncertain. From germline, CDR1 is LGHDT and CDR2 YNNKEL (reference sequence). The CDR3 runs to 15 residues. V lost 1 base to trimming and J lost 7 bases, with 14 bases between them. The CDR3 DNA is TGTGCCAGCAGCCAAGTGGGTCGGGAAAGGAACACCATATATTTT. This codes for CASSQVGRERNTIYF.

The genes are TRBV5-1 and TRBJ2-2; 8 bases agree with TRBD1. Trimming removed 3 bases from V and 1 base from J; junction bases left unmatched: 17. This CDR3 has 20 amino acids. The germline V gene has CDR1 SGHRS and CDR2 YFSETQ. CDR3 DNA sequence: TGCGCCAGCAGCTCATGGGACAGGCTATTGGAAAGGTGGAACACCGGGGAGCTGTTTTTT. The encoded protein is CASSSWDRLLERWNTGELFF.

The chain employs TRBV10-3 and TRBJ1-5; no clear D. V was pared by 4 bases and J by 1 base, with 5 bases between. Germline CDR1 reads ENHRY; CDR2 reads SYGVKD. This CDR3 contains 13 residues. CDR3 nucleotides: TGTGCCATCAGTGTGGGGAGCAATCAGCCCCAGCATTTT. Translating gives CAISVGSNQPQHF.

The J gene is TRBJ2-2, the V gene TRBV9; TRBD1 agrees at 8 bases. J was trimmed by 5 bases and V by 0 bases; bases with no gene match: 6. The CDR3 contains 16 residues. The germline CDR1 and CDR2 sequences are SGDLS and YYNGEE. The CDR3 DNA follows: TGTGCCAGCAGCGTAGAAAGGACAGGGAGGACCGGGGAGCTGTTTTTT. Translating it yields CASSVERTGRTGELFF.

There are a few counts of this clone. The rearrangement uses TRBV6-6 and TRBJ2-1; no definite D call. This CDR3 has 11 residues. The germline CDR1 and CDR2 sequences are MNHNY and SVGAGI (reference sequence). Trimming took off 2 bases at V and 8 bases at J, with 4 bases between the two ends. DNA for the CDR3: TGTGCCAGCAGTTACGTAGATGAGCAGTTCTTC. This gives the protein CASSYVDEQFF.

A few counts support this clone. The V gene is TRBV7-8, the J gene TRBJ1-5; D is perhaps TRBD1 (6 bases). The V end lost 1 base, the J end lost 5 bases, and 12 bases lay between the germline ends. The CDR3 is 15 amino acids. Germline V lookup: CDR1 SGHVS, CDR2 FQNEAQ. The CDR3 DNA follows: TGTGCCAGCAGCTTAGGGGGGGGCGGTCATCAGCCCCAGCATTTT. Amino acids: CASSLGGGGHQPQHF.

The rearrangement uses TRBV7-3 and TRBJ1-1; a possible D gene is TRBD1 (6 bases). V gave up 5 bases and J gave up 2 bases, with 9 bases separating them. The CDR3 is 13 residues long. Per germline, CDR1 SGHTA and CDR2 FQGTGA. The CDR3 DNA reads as TGTGCCAGCAGCAGGGGGGGTAACACTGAAGCTTTCTTT. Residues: CASSRGGNTEAFF.